This T cell receptor beta chain comes out of a study of CD39 and CD103 CD8 tumor-infiltrating T cells (dated by TCRdb to the late 2010s). For the wider study: Repertoire comparisons were shown for an HPV-positive HNSCC, an HPV-negative HNSCC, an ovarian cancer and a melanoma patient. TCRbeta CDR3 deep sequencing compared repertoires of CD8 TIL subsets defined by CD103 and CD39 with peripheral memory CD8 T cells.

Including cysteine and phenylalanine, the CDR3 has 12 amino acids. Kept here is only the CDR3 DNA, which spans 36 bases and is read in frame from base 1. CDR1 and CDR2 (LNHNV, YYDKDF) derive from the germline V gene (reference sequence). Trimming removed 8 bases from V and 5 bases from J, leaving 10 bases between the germline ends. Notes on this clone: Its antigen remains undetermined. No qualities accompany the bases; no much larger clone lies one base away.

The investigation overall reported the following: Compared with DN and SP CD8 TILs and with blood memory CD8 T cells, DP CD8 TILs appeared more oligoclonal, with the top 30 clonotypes covering about 55-90%. Clonotypes from DP TILs were seldom detected in blood or uninvolved lymph node, while clonotypes from DN TILs overlapped to a large extent with peripheral memory CD8 repertoires.

At the time of sample collection the patients were not on therapy, although prior treatments varied from chemotherapy, radiotherapy, surgery and immunotherapy to no treatment. After thawing, cells were enriched for T lymphocytes using a negative-selection kit, and EpCAM beads were added for tumor-infiltrating lymphocytes. Memory CD8 T cells were sorted as CD8+CD4-CD45RA- cells irrespective of CCR7 expression. Before analysis, peripheral blood mononuclear cells were isolated on a Ficoll-Paque PLUS gradient and cryopreserved. Populations were sorted on a FACSAria II to approximately 99% purity, and the cell pellets were frozen for TCR sequencing without being cultured. Genomic DNA was extracted with the DNeasy Blood and Tissue Kit from 10,000 to 100,000 sorted cells per subset. The TCRbeta V-J or V-D-J regions were sequenced and mapped through the immunoSEQ service, and coverage above 10x per sample was achieved. The authors processed their data as follows. The analysis included only productive rearrangements exported from the immunoSEQ Analyzer platform, and clonality was assessed using the 500 most abundant clones. The Morisita-Horn similarity index and the Jaccard index were used to quantify the overlap in repertoires between populations. In 5 to 7 cancer patients, Morisita-Horn similarity was measured between the TCR repertoires of CD8 T-cell subsets. Imported from immuneACCESS, the table was reduced by TCRdb to in-frame sequences with V and J called. These copies leave out some clones; in studies compared against another copy, an unresolved V gene accounts for under half, and the cause of the remainder is not known. Clone size and the V and J calls come from that table; the DNA yielded D and trimming. This sample gives around 8,100 clones in total; over 65% of them show up just once. The ten largest clones add up to about 50% of the sample.

The material sequenced was CD8+ T cells sorted from blood. In the paper's terms, the cell subset or site label means: total memory CD8 T cells (CD45RA-CCR7+/-) from blood or uninvolved lymph node. This TCR derives from a human donor with head and neck squamous cell carcinoma. The V gene is TRBV15 and the J gene is TRBJ2-1; a tentative D match to TRBD2 spans 6 bases. For the CDR3, the sequence is CATQEGNNEQFF. The bases read TGTGCCACCCAGGAGGGAAACAATGAGCAGTTCTTC.